Following are 15 T cell receptor beta chains from one sample sequenced in a study of blood T cell repertoires in COVID-19. The protocol was immunoSEQ multiplex PCR, while the TCRdb copy is restricted to in-frame clones and leaves out a portion. The sample records a few hundred thousand clones, under 90% being singletons. Sequencing was carried out using peripheral blood. All receptors derive from a young woman with acute or convalescent COVID-19.

Comments on this clone: Other DNA sequences within the sample encode an identical CDR3. V is TRBV28 and J is TRBJ2-7, with a weak D call TRBD1 (7 bases). The germline CDR1 and CDR2 sequences are MDHEN and SYDVKM. Trimming took off 8 bases at V and 6 bases at J, with 17 bases between the two ends. The CDR3 runs to 13 residues. Written as DNA, the CDR3 is TGTGCCAGCGAACGGGGGCAGGGGGGCGAGCAGTACTTC. Translating gives CASERGQGGEQYF.

The CDR3 DNA is TGTGCCAGCAGCTTAGTTTCCGGGGACAGGTCATTCTTT. Protein sequence: CASSLVSGDRSFF. V is TRBV7-2 and J is TRBJ1-1; 8 nucleotides match TRBD1. The CDR3 contains 13 residues. V shed 1 base, J shed 14 bases, and the junction held 9 bases outside the gene matches. Germline-derived CDR1 and CDR2 are SGHTA and FQGNSA.

CDR3 nucleotide sequence: TGTGCCAGCAGTCCCGGACAGCCCCGACCACCCCTCCACTTT. Translation: CASSPGQPRPPLHF. The gene calls are TRBV28 and TRBJ1-6; weak D call: TRBD1 (6 bases). Germline CDR1 MDHEN, CDR2 SYDVKM. CDR3 size: 14 residues. Trimming removed 5 bases at V and 11 bases at J, with 16 bases between.

The rearrangement links TRBV19 to TRBJ2-5; 8 bases map to TRBD1. CDR3 size: 14 residues. Trimming took 6 bases from V and 4 from J; bases not matched to a gene: 7. Germline V lookup: CDR1 LNHDA, CDR2 SQIVND (reference sequence). This chain's CDR3 is CASSRTGMGETQYF. The CDR3 DNA sequence: TGTGCCAGTAGCAGGACAGGGATGGGAGAGACCCAGTACTTC.

This chain links TRBV15 with TRBJ1-2; D gene uncertain. V lost 8 bases and J lost 3, with 10 bases in between. The germline V gene has CDR1 LNHNV and CDR2 YYDKDF (reference sequence). The CDR3 has 12 amino acids. The CDR3 DNA reads TGTGCCACCCGCGACGGGGACTATGGCTACACCTTC. This translates into CATRDGDYGYTF. Drawing the rest from reference TRBV15 and TRBJ1-2, the complete variable domain is DAMVIQNPRYQVTQFGKPVTLSCSQTLNHNVMYWYQQKSSQAPKLLFHYYDKDFNNEADTPDNFQSRRPNTSFCFLDIRSPGLGDTAMYLCATRDGDYGYTFGSGTRLTVV.

This clone has a handful of counts. This chain uses TRBV6-5 with TRBJ2-7, with 10 bases identical to TRBD1. The CDR3 consists of 14 residues. Per germline, CDR1 MNHEY and CDR2 SVGAGI. Trimming at V came to 6 bases and at J to 6 bases, leaving 8 bases not matched to a gene. The CDR3 DNA follows: TGTGCCAGCAGGCACCGGGACAGGGGTTTCGAGCAGTACTTC. This gives the protein CASRHRDRGFEQYF.

The chain is built from TRBV29-1 and TRBJ1-2, with D possibly being TRBD1 (5 bases). Looked up from germline, CDR1 is SQVTM and CDR2 is ANQGSEA. V lost 7 bases and J lost 7, with 10 bases in between. The length of the CDR3 is 10 residues. The CDR3 DNA reads TGCAGCGAGAAGGGGTTTGGCTACACCTTC. Translating gives CSEKGFGYTF. The whole variable domain, filled in from reference TRBV29-1 and TRBJ1-2, reads SAVISQKPSRDICQRGTSLTIQCQVDSQVTMMFWYRQQPGQSLTLIATANQGSEATYESGFVIDKFPISRPNLTFSTLTVSNMSPEDSSIYLCSEKGFGYTFGSGTRLTVV.

The chain uses TRBV2 and TRBJ2-7, with D possibly TRBD1 on 5 matching bases. The CDR3 contains 13 residues. V was pared by 7 bases and J by 3 bases, with 13 bases between. Germline CDR1 and CDR2: SNHLY and FYNNEI. The CDR3 DNA follows: TGTGCCAGCATCTCAGGGATCGTCTACGAGCAGTACTTC. Protein product: CASISGIVYEQYF.

The CDR3 here is CASSPQLAGNTDTQYF. CDR3 DNA: TGTGCCAGCTCACCACAACTAGCGGGGAACACAGATACGCAGTATTTT. The chain combines TRBV18 with TRBJ2-3; 10 bases agree with TRBD2. The V and J ends lost 1 base and 2 bases, in that order; junction bases with no gene match: 3. The germline V gene encodes CDR1 KGHSH and CDR2 LQKENI. The CDR3 is made up of 16 amino acids. The variable domain in full, completed from reference TRBV18 and TRBJ2-3, reads NAGVMQNPRHLVRRRGQEARLRCSPMKGHSHVYWYRQLPEEGLKFMVYLQKENIIDESGMPKERFSAEFPKEGPSILRIQQVVRGDSAAYFCASSPQLAGNTDTQYFGPGTRLTVL.

The rearrangement joins TRBV19 to TRBJ2-7, with 10 bases identical to TRBD2. The CDR3 has 14 residues. The germline CDR1 and CDR2 sequences are LNHDA and SQIVND (reference sequence). Losses at the gene ends were 9 bases for V and 11 bases for J; bases not matched to a gene: 16. The CDR3 is CARFLVGLAGVKYF. In DNA, the CDR3 is TGTGCCAGATTCTTAGTGGGGCTAGCGGGAGTCAAGTACTTC.

V is TRBV9 and J is TRBJ2-1; 10 nucleotides line up with TRBD2. The CDR3 loop spans 15 amino acids. J gave up 6 bases and V 1 base, and 4 bases lay outside the gene matches. Germline V gene sequence: CDR1 SGDLS, CDR2 YYNGEE. The CDR3 DNA is TGTGCCAGCAGCGTAAGCGGGAGGGTAGGCAATGAGCAGTTCTTC. Encoded protein: CASSVSGRVGNEQFF.

The rearrangement uses TRBV29-1 and TRBJ2-3, with 11 bases identical to TRBD1. Germline-derived CDR1 and CDR2 are SQVTM and ANQGSEA. CDR3 length: 14 residues. With 8 bases clipped from V and 3 bases from J, the junction kept 7 bases outside the gene matches. CDR3 coding DNA: TGCAGCCCGTCGGGACAGGGGGTGACAGATACGCAGTATTTT. It codes for CSPSGQGVTDTQYF.

The genes are TRBV4-1 and TRBJ1-2, with D perhaps matching TRBD1 (6 bases). With 1 base removed from V and 0 bases from J, the gap between germline ends came to 15 bases. From germline, CDR1 is MGHRA and CDR2 YSYEKL. This CDR3 comprises 17 residues. The CDR3 spells CASSQVRGGPANYGYTF. As DNA, the CDR3 is TGCGCCAGCAGCCAAGTTAGGGGGGGGCCAGCTAACTATGGCTACACCTTC.

This sequence joins TRBV7-2 and TRBJ1-6, with D tentatively TRBD1 (6 bases). Germline values: CDR1 SGHTA, CDR2 FQGNSA. This CDR3 has 15 residues. V lost 0 bases to trimming and J lost 6 bases, with 9 bases between them. The CDR3 coding sequence is TGTGCCAGCAGCTTAGCGGGACAAATTAATTCACCCCTCCACTTT. Residues: CASSLAGQINSPLHF.

This chain links TRBV2 with TRBJ1-6, with D possibly matching TRBD1 (6 bases). V was pared by 6 bases and J by 7 bases, with 16 bases between. There are 15 residues in the CDR3. Per germline, CDR1 SNHLY and CDR2 FYNNEI. The CDR3: CASRPRDTKNSPLHF. For the CDR3, the DNA is TGTGCCAGCAGGCCACGGGACACTAAAAATTCACCCCTCCACTTT.